The clone carrying this T cell receptor beta chain was seen a handful of times. Its antigen remains unknown. Sampling of blood occurred at baseline, cycle 4 day 1, and cycle 7 day 1. The sample belongs to a study of OX40 agonist ivuxolimab in advanced cancers. Study-level background: Ivuxolimab is a fully human IgG2 antibody that activates OX40 (CD134).

The germline CDR1 and CDR2 sequences are SGHRS and YFSETQ. The CDR3 spans 14 residues. V dropped 4 bases and J dropped 8 bases, with 18 bases sitting between them. TCRdb keeps only in-frame clones here, not all; method: immunoSEQ multiplex PCR. This table has 60,000 to 90,000 clones, approximately 84% appearing once. Study findings and constraints: Within 6 weeks, CD4+ and CD8+ blood T cells expanded clonally at 0.1 to 3.0 mg/kg.

The material was CD4+ or CD8+ T cells sorted from blood, obtained in a trial of the OX40 agonist ivuxolimab. The TCR sequence derives from an adult with an advanced solid tumor such as melanoma, head and neck, liver or kidney cancer. The V call is TRBV5-1, the J call TRBJ1-2; no reliable D call. This CDR3 reads CASSGVGDSGGYTF. CDR3 in DNA: TGCGCCAGCAGCGGAGTTGGGGATTCGGGAGGCTACACCTTC.